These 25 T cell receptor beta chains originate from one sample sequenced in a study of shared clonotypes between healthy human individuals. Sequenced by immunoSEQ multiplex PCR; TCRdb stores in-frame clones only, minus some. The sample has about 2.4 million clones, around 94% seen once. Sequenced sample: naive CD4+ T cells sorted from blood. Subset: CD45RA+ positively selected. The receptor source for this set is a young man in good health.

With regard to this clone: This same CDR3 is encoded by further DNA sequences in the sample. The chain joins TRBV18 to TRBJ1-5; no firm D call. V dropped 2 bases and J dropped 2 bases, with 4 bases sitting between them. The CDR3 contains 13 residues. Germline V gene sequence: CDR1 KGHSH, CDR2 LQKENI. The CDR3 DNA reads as TGTGCCAGCTCACCAAGAGGCAATCAGCCCCAGCATTTT. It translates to CASSPRGNQPQHF.

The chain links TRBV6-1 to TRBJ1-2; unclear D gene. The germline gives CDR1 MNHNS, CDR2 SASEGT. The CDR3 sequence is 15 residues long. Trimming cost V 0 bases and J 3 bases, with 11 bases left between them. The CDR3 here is CASSEAHQPYYGYTF. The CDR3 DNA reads TGTGCCAGCAGTGAAGCGCATCAGCCCTACTATGGCTACACCTTC.

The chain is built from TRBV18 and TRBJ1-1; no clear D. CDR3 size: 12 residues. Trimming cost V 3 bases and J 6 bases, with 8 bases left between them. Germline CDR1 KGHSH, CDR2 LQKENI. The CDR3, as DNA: TGTGCCAGCTCACCCATTGGGGCTGAAGCTTTCTTT. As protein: CASSPIGAEAFF.

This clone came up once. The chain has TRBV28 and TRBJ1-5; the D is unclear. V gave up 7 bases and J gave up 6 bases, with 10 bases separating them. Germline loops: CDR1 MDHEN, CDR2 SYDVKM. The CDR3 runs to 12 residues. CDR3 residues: CASTSPGQPQHF. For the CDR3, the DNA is TGTGCCAGCACAAGCCCGGGTCAGCCCCAGCATTTT. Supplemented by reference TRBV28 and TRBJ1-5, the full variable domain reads DVKVTQSSRYLVKRTGEKVFLECVQDMDHENMFWYRQDPGLGLRLIYFSYDVKMKEKGDIPEGYSVSREKKERFSLILESASTNQTSMYLCASTSPGQPQHFGDGTRLSIL.

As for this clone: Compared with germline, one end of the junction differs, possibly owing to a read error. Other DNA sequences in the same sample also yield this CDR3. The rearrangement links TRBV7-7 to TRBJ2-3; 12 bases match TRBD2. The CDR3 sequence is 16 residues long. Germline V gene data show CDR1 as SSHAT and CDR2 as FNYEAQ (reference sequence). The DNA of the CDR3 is TGTGCTAGCAGCGCCGGACTAGCGGGGAGCACAGATACGCAGTATTTT. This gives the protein CASSAGLAGSTDTQYF.

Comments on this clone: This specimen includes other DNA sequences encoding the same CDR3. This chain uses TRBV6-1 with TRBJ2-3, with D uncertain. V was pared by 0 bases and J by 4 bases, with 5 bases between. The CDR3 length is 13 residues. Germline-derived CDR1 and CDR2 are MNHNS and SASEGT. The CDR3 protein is CASSEAGADTQYF. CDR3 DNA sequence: TGTGCCAGCAGTGAAGCAGGCGCAGATACGCAGTATTTT.

The CDR3 coding sequence is TGTGCCACCAGAATCCCGGGAGAGGCAGATACGCAGTATTTT. Protein: CATRIPGEADTQYF. The chain joins TRBV15 to TRBJ2-3, with a possible D match to TRBD2 (6 bases). The CDR3 length is 14 residues. Germline V gene sequence: CDR1 LNHNV, CDR2 YYDKDF (reference sequence). Trimming shortened V by 6 bases and J by 4 bases, and 14 bases separated the two germline ends.

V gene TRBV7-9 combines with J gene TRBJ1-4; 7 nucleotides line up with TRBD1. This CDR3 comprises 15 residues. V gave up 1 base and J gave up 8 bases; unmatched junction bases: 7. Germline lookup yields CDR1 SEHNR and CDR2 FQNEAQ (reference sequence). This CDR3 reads CASSLEGTVGEKLFF. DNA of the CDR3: TGTGCCAGCAGCTTAGAAGGGACAGTGGGCGAAAAACTGTTTTTT.

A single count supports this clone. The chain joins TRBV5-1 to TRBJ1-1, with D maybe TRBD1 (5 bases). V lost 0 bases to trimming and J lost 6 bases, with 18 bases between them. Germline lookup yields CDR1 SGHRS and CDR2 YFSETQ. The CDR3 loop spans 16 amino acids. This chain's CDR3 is CASSLGAVGVNAEAFF. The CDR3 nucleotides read TGCGCCAGCAGCTTGGGTGCCGTAGGGGTTAACGCTGAAGCTTTCTTT.

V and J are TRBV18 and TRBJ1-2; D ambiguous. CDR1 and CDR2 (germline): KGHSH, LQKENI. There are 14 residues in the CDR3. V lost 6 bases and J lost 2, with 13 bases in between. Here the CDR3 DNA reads TGTGCCAGCTCGACGTTCAGAGGGAACTATGGCTACACCTTC. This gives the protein CASSTFRGNYGYTF.

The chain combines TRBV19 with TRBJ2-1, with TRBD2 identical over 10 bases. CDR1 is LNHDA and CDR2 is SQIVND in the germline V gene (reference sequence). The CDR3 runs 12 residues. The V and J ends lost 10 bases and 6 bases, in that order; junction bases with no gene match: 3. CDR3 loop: CATASGGNEQFF. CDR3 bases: TGTGCCACTGCTAGCGGGGGCAATGAGCAGTTCTTC.

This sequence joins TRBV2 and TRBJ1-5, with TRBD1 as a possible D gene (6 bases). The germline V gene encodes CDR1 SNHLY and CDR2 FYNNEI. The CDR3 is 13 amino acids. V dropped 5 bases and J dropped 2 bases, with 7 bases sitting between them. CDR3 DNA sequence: TGTGCCAGCAGTTGGACAGGCAATCAGCCCCAGCATTTT. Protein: CASSWTGNQPQHF.

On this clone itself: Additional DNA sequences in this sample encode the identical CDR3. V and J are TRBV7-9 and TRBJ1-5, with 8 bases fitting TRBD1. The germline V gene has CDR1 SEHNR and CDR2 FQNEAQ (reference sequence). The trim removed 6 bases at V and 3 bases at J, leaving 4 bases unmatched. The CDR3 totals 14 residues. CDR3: CASSLTGDNQPQHF. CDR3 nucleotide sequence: TGTGCCAGCAGTTTGACAGGGGACAATCAGCCCCAGCATTTT.

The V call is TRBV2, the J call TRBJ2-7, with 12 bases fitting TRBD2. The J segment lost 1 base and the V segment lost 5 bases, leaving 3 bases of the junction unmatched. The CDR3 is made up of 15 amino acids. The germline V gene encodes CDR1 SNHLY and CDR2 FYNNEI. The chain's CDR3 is CASSKGLAGSYEQYF. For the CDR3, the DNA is TGTGCCAGCAGTAAAGGACTAGCGGGGTCCTACGAGCAGTACTTC. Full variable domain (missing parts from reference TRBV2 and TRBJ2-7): EPEVTQTPSHQVTQMGQEVILRCVPISNHLYFYWYRQILGQKVEFLVSFYNNEISEKSEIFDDQFSVERPDGSNFTLKIRSTKLEDSAMYFCASSKGLAGSYEQYFGPGTRLTVT.

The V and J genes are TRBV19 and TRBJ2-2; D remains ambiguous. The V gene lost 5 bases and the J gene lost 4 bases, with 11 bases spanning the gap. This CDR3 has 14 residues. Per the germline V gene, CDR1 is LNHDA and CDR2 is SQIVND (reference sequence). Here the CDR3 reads CASSQQPSTGELFF. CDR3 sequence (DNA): TGTGCCAGTAGTCAACAGCCCTCCACCGGGGAGCTGTTTTTT. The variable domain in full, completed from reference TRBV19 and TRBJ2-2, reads DGGITQSPKYLFRKEGQNVTLSCEQNLNHDAMYWYRQDPGQGLRLIYYSQIVNDFQKGDIAEGYSVSREKKESFPLTVTSAQKNPTAFYLCASSQQPSTGELFFGEGSRLTVL.

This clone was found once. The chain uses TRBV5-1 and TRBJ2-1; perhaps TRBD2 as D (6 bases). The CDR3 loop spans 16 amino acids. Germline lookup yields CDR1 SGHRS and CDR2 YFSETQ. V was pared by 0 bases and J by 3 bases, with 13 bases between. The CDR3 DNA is TGCGCCAGCAGCTTGGCCGGGGGTGGGTACTACAATGAGCAGTTCTTC. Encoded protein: CASSLAGGGYYNEQFF.

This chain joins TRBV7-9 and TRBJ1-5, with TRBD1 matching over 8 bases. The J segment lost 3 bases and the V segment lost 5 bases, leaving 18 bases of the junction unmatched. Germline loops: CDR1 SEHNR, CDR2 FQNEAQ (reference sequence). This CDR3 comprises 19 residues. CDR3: CASSTLITPGQVYNQPQHF. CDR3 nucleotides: TGTGCCAGCAGCACCTTAATTACTCCGGGACAGGTTTACAATCAGCCCCAGCATTTT.

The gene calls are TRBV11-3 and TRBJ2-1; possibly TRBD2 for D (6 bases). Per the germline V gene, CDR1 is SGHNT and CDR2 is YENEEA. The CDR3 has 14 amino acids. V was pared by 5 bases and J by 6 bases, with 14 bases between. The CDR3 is CASSETGVINEQFF. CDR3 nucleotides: TGTGCCAGCAGCGAAACGGGAGTAATCAATGAGCAGTTCTTC.

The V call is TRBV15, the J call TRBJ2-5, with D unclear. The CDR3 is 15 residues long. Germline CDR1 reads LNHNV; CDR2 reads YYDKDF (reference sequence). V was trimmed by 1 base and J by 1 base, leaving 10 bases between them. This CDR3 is CATSRVPGSQETQYF. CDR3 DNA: TGTGCCACCAGCAGAGTACCGGGTTCCCAAGAGACCCAGTACTTC.

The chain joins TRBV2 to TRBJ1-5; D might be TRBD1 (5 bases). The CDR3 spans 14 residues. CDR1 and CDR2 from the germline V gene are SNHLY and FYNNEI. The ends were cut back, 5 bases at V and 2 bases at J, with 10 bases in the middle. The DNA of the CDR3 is TGTGCCAGCAGTTCGTCGGGGGGCAATCAGCCCCAGCATTTT. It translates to CASSSSGGNQPQHF. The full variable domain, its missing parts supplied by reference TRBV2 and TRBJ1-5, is EPEVTQTPSHQVTQMGQEVILRCVPISNHLYFYWYRQILGQKVEFLVSFYNNEISEKSEIFDDQFSVERPDGSNFTLKIRSTKLEDSAMYFCASSSSGGNQPQHFGDGTRLSIL.

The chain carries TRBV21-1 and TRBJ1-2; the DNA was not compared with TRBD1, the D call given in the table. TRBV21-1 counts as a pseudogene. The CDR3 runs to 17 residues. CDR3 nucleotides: TGTGCCAGCAGCAATCGAAGCCCCCGGGACAGTAACTATGGCTACACCTTC. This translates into CASSNRSPRDSNYGYTF.

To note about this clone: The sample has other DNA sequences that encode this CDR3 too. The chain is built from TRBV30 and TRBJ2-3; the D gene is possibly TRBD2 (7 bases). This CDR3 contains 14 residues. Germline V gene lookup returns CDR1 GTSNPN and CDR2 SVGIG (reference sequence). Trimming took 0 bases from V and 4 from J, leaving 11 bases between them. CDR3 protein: CAWSVIGGADTQYF. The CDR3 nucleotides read TGTGCCTGGAGTGTAATAGGGGGGGCAGATACGCAGTATTTT.

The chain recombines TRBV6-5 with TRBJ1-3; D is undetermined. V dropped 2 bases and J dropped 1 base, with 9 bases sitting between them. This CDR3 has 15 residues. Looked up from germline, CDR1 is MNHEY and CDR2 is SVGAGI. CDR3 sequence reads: CASSYLDGSGNTIYF. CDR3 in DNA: TGTGCCAGCAGTTACCTGGACGGGTCTGGAAACACCATATATTTT.

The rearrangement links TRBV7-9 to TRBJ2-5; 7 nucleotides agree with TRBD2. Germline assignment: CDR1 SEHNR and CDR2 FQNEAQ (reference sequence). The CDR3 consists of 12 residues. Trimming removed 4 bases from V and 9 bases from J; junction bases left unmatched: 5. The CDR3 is CASSWGLAAQYF. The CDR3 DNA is TGTGCCAGCAGCTGGGGCCTAGCGGCCCAGTACTTC.

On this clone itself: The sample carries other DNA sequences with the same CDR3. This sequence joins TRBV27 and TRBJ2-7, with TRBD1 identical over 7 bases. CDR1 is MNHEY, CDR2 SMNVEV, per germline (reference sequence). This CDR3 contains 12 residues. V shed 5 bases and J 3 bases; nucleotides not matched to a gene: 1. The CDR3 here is CASSRTGYEQYF. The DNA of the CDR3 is TGTGCCAGCAGTCGGACAGGCTACGAGCAGTACTTC.